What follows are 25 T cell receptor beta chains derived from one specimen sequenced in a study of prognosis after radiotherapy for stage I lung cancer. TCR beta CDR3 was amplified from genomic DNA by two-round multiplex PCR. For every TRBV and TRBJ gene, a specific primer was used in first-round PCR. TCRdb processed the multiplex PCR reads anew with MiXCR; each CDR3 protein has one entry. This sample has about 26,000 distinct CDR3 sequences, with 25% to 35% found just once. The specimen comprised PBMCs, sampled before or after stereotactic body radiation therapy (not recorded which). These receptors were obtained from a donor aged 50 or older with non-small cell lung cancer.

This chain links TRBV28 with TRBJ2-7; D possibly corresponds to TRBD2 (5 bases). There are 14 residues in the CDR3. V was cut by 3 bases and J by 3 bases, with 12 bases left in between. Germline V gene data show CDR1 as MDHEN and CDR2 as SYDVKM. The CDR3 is CASSFGGLRYEQYF. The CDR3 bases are TGTGCCAGCAGTTTTGGAGGTCTACGCTACGAGCAGTACTTC. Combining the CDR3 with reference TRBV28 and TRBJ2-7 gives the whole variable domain DVKVTQSSRYLVKRTGEKVFLECVQDMDHENMFWYRQDPGLGLRLIYFSYDVKMKEKGDIPEGYSVSREKKERFSLILESASTNQTSMYLCASSFGGLRYEQYFGPGTRLTVT.

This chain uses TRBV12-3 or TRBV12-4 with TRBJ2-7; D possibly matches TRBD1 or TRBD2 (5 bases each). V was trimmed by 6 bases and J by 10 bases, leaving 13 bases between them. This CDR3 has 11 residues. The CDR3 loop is CASSSTRGQYF. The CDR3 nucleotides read TGTGCCAGCAGCTCCACTAGGGGACAGTACTTC.

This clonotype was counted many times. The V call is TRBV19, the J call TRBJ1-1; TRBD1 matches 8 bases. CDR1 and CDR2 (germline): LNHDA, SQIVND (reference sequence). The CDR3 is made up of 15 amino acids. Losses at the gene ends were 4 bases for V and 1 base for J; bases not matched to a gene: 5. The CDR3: CASSTLDRGNTEAFF. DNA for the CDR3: TGTGCCAGTAGTACCCTTGACAGGGGGAACACTGAAGCTTTCTTT.

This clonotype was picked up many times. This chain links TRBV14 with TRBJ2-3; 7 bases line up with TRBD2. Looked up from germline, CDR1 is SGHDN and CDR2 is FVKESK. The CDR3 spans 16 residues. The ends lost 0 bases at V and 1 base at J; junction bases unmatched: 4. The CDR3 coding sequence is TGTGCCAGCAGCCAAGATCGGGGGGTAGGCACAGATACGCAGTATTTT. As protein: CASSQDRGVGTDTQYF.

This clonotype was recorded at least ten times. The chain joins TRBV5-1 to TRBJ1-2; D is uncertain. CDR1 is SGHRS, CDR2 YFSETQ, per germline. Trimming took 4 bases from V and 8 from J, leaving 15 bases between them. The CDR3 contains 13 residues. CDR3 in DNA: TGCGCCAGCAGCCCGTCGGCGAGGGAAGGCTACACCTTC. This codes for CASSPSAREGYTF.

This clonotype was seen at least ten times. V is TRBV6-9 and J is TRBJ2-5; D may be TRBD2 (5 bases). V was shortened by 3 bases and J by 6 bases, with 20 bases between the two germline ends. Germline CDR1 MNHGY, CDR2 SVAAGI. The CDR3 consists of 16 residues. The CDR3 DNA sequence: TGTGCCAGCAGTTACTCGAAAGTGGGAGCCCAGAAGACCCAGTACTTC. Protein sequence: CASSYSKVGAQKTQYF.

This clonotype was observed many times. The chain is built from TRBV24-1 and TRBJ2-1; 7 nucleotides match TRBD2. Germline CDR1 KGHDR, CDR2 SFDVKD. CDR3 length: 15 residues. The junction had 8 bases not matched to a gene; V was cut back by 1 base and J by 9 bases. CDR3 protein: CATSDFGTIGVEQFF. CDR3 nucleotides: TGTGCCACCAGTGATTTTGGGACTATCGGGGTTGAGCAGTTCTTC.

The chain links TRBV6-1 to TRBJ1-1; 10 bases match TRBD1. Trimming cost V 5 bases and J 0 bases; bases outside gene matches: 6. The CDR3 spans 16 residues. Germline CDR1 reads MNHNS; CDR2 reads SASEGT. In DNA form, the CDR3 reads TGTGCCAGCAGTCCCGACAGGGGGCATATGAACACTGAAGCTTTCTTT. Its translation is CASSPDRGHMNTEAFF.

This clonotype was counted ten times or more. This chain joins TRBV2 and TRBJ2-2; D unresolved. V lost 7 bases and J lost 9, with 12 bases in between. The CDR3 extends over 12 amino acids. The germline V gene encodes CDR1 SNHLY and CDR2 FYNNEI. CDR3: CASTWALRELFF. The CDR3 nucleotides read TGTGCCAGCACGTGGGCCCTGCGGGAGCTGTTTTTT.

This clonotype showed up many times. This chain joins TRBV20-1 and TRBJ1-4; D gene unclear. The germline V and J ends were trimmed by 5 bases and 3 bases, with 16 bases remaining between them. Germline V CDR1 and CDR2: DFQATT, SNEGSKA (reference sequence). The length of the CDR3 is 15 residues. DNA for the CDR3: TGCAGTGCTCCCTTAGGTGGGCGGGCTAATGAAAAACTGTTTTTT. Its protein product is CSAPLGGRANEKLFF.

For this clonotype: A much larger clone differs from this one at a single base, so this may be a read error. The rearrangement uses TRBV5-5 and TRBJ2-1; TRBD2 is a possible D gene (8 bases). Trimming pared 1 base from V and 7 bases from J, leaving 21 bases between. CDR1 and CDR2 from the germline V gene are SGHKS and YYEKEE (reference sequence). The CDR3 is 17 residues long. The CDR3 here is CASSLQGGNSGKNEQFF. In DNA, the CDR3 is TGTGCCAGCAGCTTGCAGGGGGGGAATAGCGGGAAGAATGAGCAGTTCTTC.

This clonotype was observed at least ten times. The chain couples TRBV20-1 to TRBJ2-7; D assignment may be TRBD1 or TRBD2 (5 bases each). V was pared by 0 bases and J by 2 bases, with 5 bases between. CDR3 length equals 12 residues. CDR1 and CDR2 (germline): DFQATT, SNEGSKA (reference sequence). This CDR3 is CSAREGAYEQYF. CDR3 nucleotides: TGCAGTGCTAGAGAGGGGGCCTACGAGCAGTACTTC.

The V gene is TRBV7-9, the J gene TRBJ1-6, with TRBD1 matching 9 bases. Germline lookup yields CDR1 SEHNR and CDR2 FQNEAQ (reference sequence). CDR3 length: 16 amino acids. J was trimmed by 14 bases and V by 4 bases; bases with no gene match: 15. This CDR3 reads CASSSWTGEEREALHF. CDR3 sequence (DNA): TGTGCCAGCAGCTCCTGGACAGGGGAGGAACGTGAGGCCCTCCACTTT.

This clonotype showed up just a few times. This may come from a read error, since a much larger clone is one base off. The CDR3: CASSGWILNQPQHF. As DNA, the CDR3 is TGTGCCAGCAGTGGCTGGATCCTCAATCAGCCCCAGCATTTT. The chain has TRBV6-2 or TRBV6-3 and TRBJ1-5; D not certain. Trimming took off 5 bases at V and 3 bases at J, with 11 bases between the two ends. The CDR3 contains 14 residues. Germline CDR1 reads MNHEY; CDR2 reads SVGEGT.

The CDR3 reads CASSLRTSKIQYF. The CDR3 DNA reads TGTGCCAGCAGCTTGCGAACTTCAAAAATTCAGTACTTC. The chain has TRBV5-4 and TRBJ2-4; D is unresolved. This CDR3 spans 13 amino acids. Germline V lookup: CDR1 SGHNT, CDR2 YYREEE (reference sequence). V dropped 1 base and J dropped 10 bases, with 12 bases sitting between them.

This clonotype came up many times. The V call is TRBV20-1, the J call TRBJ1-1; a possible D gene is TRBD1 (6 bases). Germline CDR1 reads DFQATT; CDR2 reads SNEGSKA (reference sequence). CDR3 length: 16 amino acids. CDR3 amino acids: CSPNFRGAKGNTEAFF. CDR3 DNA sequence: TGCAGCCCCAACTTTCGGGGGGCCAAAGGGAACACTGAAGCTTTCTTT.

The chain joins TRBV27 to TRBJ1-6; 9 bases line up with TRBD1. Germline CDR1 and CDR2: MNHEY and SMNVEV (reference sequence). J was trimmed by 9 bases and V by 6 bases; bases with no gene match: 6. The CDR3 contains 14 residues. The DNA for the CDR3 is TGTGCCAGCAGCCCCGGGACAGGGACTTCACCCCTCCACTTT. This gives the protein CASSPGTGTSPLHF.

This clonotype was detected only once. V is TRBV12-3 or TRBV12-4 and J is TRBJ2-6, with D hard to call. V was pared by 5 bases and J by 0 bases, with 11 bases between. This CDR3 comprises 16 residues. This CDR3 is CASSPTRNSGANVLTF. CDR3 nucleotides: TGTGCCAGCAGTCCCACGAGGAACTCTGGGGCCAACGTCCTGACTTTC.

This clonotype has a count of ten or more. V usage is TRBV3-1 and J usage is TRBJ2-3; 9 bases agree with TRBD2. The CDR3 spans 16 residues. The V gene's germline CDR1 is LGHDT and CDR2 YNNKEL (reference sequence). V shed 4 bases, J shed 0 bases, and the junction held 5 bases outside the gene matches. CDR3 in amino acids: CASSPLAGASTDTQYF. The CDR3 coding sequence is TGTGCCAGCAGCCCCTTAGCGGGGGCAAGCACAGATACGCAGTATTTT.

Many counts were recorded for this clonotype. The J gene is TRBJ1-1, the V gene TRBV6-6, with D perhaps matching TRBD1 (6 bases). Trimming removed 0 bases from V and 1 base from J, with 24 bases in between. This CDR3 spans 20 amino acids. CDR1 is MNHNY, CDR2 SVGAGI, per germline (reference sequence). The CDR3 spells CASSYSRGGRGQRKNTEAFF. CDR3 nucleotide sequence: TGTGCCAGCAGTTACTCGAGGGGGGGGCGAGGTCAGAGGAAGAACACTGAAGCTTTCTTT.

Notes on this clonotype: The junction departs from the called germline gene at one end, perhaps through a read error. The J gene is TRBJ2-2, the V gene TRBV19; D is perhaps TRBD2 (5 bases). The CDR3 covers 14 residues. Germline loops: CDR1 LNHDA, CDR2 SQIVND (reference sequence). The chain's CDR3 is CASSMSGFTGELLF. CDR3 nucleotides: TGTGCCAGTAGTATGAGTGGATTTACCGGGGAGCTGCTTTTT.

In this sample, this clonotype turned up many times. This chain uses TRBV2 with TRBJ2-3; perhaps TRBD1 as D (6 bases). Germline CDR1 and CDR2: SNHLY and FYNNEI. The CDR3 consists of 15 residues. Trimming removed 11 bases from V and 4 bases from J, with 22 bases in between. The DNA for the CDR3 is TGTGCCCCCATGGGGGCCAGGGGAGTGGCAGATACGCAGTATTTT. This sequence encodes CAPMGARGVADTQYF.

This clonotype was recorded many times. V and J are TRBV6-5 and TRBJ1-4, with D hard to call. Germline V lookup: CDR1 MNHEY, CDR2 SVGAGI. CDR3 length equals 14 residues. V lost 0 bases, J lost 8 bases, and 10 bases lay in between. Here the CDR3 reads CASSYSSAVEKLFF. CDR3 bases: TGTGCCAGCAGTTACTCGTCCGCGGTGGAAAAACTGTTTTTT.

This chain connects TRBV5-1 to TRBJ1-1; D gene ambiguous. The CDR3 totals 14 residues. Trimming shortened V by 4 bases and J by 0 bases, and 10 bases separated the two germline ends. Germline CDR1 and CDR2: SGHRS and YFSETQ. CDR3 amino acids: CASSLRTVNTEAFF. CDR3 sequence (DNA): TGCGCCAGCAGCCTAAGGACGGTGAACACTGAAGCTTTCTTT. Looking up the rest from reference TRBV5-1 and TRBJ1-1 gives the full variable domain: KAGVTQTPRYLIKTRGQQVTLSCSPISGHRSVSWYQQTPGQGLQFLFEYFSETQRNKGNFPGRFSGRQFSNSRSEMNVSTLELGDSALYLCASSLRTVNTEAFFGQGTRLTVV.

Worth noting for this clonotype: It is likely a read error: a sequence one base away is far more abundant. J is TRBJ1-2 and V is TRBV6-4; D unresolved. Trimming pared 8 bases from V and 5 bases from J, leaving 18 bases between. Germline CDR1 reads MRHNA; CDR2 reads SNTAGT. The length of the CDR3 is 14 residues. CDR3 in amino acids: CASAMGGEGYGYTF. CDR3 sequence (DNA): TGTGCCAGCGCAATGGGCGGGGAAGGGTATGGCTACACCTTC.